Listed below are T cell receptor beta chains from one sample, sequenced in a study of blood T cells in healthy people across ages. One entry per CDR3 protein, called by TCRdb with MiXCR from the 5' RACE reads. This table has hundreds of thousands of distinct CDR3 sequences, 56% appearing once. The sequencing sample was made of blood. These receptors all come from a man aged 35 to 55 in good health. Both conserved end residues are part of each CDR3. D genes are given only for firm matches. The listing skips clone size in some rows; elsewhere it reads once, few, many or a size class.

D,J,V,size,CDR3,DNA
NA,TRBJ2-7,TRBV7-2,NA,CASSLFPYNEQYF,TGTGCCAGCAGCTTATTTCCCTACAATGAGCAGTACTTC
NA,TRBJ2-1,TRBV28,NA,CASSRKVGSLGEYF,TGTGCCAGCAGCCGGAAAGTGGGGTCCCTTGGCGAGTACTTC
NA,TRBJ1-4,TRBV2,few,CASSRGLVEKLFF,TGTGCCAGCAGCCGGGGGTTGGTGGAAAAACTGTTTTTT
NA,TRBJ2-3,TRBV13,few,CASTLPGRNTDTQYF,TGTGCCAGCACCCTTCCCGGCAGGAACACAGATACGCAGTATTTT
TRBD1,TRBJ2-1,TRBV11-2,few,CASSLVPDRGSYNEQFF,TGTGCCAGCAGCTTAGTTCCGGACAGGGGATCGTACAATGAGCAGTTCTTC
TRBD1,TRBJ1-1,TRBV5-1,few,CASSRETGAVTEAFF,TGCGCCAGCAGCAGAGAAACAGGGGCAGTCACTGAAGCTTTCTTT
TRBD2,TRBJ2-5,TRBV6-2/TRBV6-3,NA,CASSYSISGREGNEQYF,TGTGCCAGCAGTTACTCGATTAGCGGGAGAGAGGGCAATGAGCAGTACTTC
TRBD2,TRBJ2-1,TRBV2,NA,CASSVGLAGGEETQFF,TGTGCCAGCAGTGTGGGGCTAGCGGGAGGTGAAGAGACCCAGTTCTTC
NA,TRBJ2-7,TRBV7-2,few,CASSLGRQYEQYF,TGTGCCAGCAGCTTAGGGCGTCAGTACGAGCAGTACTTC
NA,TRBJ2-3,TRBV6-1,NA,CASSETALGPDTQYF,TGTGCCAGCAGTGAAACGGCCTTAGGTCCAGATACGCAGTATTTT
NA,TRBJ1-4,TRBV20-1,NA,CSARAGGSSDEKLFF,TGCAGTGCTAGAGCGGGCGGGAGTAGTGATGAAAAACTGTTTTTT
NA,TRBJ1-5,TRBV6-6,NA,CASSYSADFNQPQHF,TGTGCCAGCAGTTACAGTGCAGATTTCAATCAGCCCCAGCATTTT
NA,TRBJ2-5,TRBV7-6,NA,CASSFLGRSETQYF,TGTGCCAGCAGCTTTTTGGGGAGATCAGAGACCCAGTACTTC
NA,TRBJ2-7,TRBV20-1,NA,CSATPGTYEQYF,TGCAGTGCTACGCCCGGGACCTACGAGCAGTACTTC
TRBD1,TRBJ2-4,TRBV5-4,few,CASSLGQGSEYF,TGTGCCAGCAGCTTAGGACAGGGTAGTGAGTACTTC
TRBD1,TRBJ2-1,TRBV24-1,NA,CATSDLQGAYNEQFF,TGTGCCACCAGTGATTTGCAGGGGGCCTACAATGAGCAGTTCTTC
TRBD1,TRBJ2-7,TRBV29-1,NA,CSMGTGDEQYF,TGCAGCATGGGGACAGGGGACGAGCAGTACTTC
NA,TRBJ1-1,TRBV5-1,NA,CASSLGFGTEAFF,TGCGCCAGCAGCTTGGGGTTCGGCACTGAAGCTTTCTTT
TRBD2,TRBJ2-1,TRBV9,once,CANSVAAGGYNEQFF,TGTGCCAACAGCGTAGCGGCGGGAGGGTACAATGAGCAGTTCTTC
TRBD1,TRBJ1-2,TRBV4-2,NA,CASSQRDRGDYGYTF,TGTGCCAGCAGCCAACGGGACAGGGGGGACTATGGCTACACCTTC
TRBD2,TRBJ2-3,TRBV20-1,NA,CSAAGLAGGTSTDTQYF,TGCAGTGCTGCCGGGCTAGCGGGAGGGACTAGCACAGATACGCAGTATTTT
NA,TRBJ1-6,TRBV28,NA,CASSLLTGRHSPLHF,TGTGCCAGCAGTTTACTTACAGGGCGACATTCACCCCTCCACTTT
NA,TRBJ2-7,TRBV7-3,NA,CASTISCRGPYEQYF,TGTGCCAGCACTATCTCCTGCCGGGGCCCCTACGAGCAGTACTTC
NA,TRBJ2-2,TRBV4-1,few,CASSQNPPGQTDTGELFF,TGCGCCAGCAGCCAAAACCCGCCGGGCCAAACGGACACCGGGGAGCTGTTTTTT
TRBD2,TRBJ2-3,TRBV6-2/TRBV6-3,NA,CASSPIAGVTLQLSTDTQYF,TGTGCCAGCAGTCCAATAGCGGGAGTCACACTACAACTTAGCACAGATACGCAGTATTTT
NA,TRBJ1-3,TRBV7-8,NA,CASSQIRANSGNTIYF,TGTGCCAGCAGCCAGATACGAGCTAACTCTGGAAACACCATATATTTT
TRBD1,TRBJ2-4,TRBV28,NA,CASSPGQPNIQYF,TGTGCCAGCAGTCCGGGACAGCCAAACATTCAGTACTTC
NA,TRBJ2-1,TRBV25-1,NA,CASSVFTGDNEQFF,TGTGCCAGCAGTGTCTTCACGGGGGACAATGAGCAGTTCTTC
NA,TRBJ2-1,TRBV7-9,few,CASSLASHPLSEQFF,TGTGCCAGCAGCTTAGCCTCTCACCCACTCTCTGAGCAGTTCTTC
NA,TRBJ1-5,TRBV27,NA,CASSSGAFWPQHF,TGTGCTAGCAGTTCAGGGGCGTTTTGGCCCCAGCATTTT
TRBD2,TRBJ2-7,TRBV5-1,NA,CASSGAGLAGTYEQYF,TGCGCCAGCAGCGGAGCTGGACTAGCGGGAACCTACGAGCAGTACTTC
TRBD2,TRBJ2-2,TRBV6-5,NA,CASNSRGGAGELFF,TGTGCCAGCAATTCGCGCGGGGGGGCCGGGGAGCTGTTTTTT
NA,TRBJ2-3,TRBV28,NA,CASSALSRHGTQYF,TGTGCCAGCAGCGCATTGTCTCGCCACGGTACGCAGTATTTT
TRBD1,TRBJ2-7,TRBV6-2/TRBV6-3,NA,CASSKGQGTYEQYF,TGTGCCAGCAGTAAGGGACAGGGAACCTACGAGCAGTACTTC
NA,TRBJ2-2,TRBV7-3,NA,CASSLKVVQNTGELFF,TGTGCCAGCAGCTTAAAAGTGGTACAGAACACCGGGGAGCTGTTTTTT
TRBD2,TRBJ2-2,TRBV20-1,NA,CSARTGGAAGELFF,TGCAGTGCTAGAACCGGGGGGGCTGCCGGGGAGCTGTTTTTT
TRBD2,TRBJ2-1,TRBV24-1,NA,CATGNGLVYEQFF,TGTGCCACCGGGAACGGACTAGTTTATGAGCAGTTCTTC
NA,TRBJ2-7,TRBV27,NA,CASSFTGRGIQYF,TGTGCCAGCAGTTTCACGGGACGGGGCATACAGTACTTC
NA,TRBJ2-3,TRBV5-1,NA,CASSWELEGTDTQYF,TGCGCCAGCAGCTGGGAACTAGAGGGCACAGATACGCAGTATTTT
TRBD1,TRBJ2-6,TRBV7-2,NA,CASSLGGQGAFGANILTF,TGTGCCAGCAGCTTAGGGGGACAGGGGGCCTTTGGGGCCAACATCCTGACTTTC
TRBD1,TRBJ2-1,TRBV7-2,NA,CASKFDRGSDNEQFF,TGTGCCAGCAAATTCGACAGGGGCAGCGACAATGAGCAGTTCTTC
NA,TRBJ2-1,TRBV11-2,NA,CASSSPVTGTPRVFF,TGTGCCAGCAGCTCCCCCGTAACCGGGACTCCGAGGGTGTTCTTC
TRBD2,TRBJ2-1,TRBV12-3/TRBV12-4,NA,CASSFSGGADNEQFF,TGTGCCAGCAGTTTTAGCGGGGGGGCCGACAATGAGCAGTTCTTC
NA,TRBJ2-1,TRBV7-9,few,CASSLADPQFF,TGTGCCAGCAGCTTAGCAGATCCGCAGTTCTTC
NA,TRBJ2-1,TRBV10-3,NA,CAISEALSYNEQFF,TGTGCCATCAGTGAAGCTCTATCATACAATGAGCAGTTCTTC
NA,TRBJ2-7,TRBV7-9,few,CASSLASINYEQYF,TGTGCCAGCAGCTTAGCCAGTATTAACTACGAGCAGTACTTC
NA,TRBJ2-7,TRBV9,NA,CVSSVAQGSYEQYF,TGTGTCAGCAGCGTGGCACAGGGATCCTACGAGCAGTACTTC
NA,TRBJ1-5,TRBV6-5,NA,CASSSTQVTGEHF,TGTGCCAGCAGTTCGACTCAGGTTACCGGTGAGCATTTT
NA,TRBJ2-1,TRBV20-1,NA,CSARDRGRGNEQFF,TGCAGTGCTAGAGATCGGGGGCGGGGCAATGAGCAGTTCTTC
NA,TRBJ2-1,TRBV7-9,NA,CASSVLGSPYNEQFF,TGTGCCAGCAGCGTACTAGGCTCGCCCTACAATGAGCAGTTCTTC
TRBD2,TRBJ2-3,TRBV12-3/TRBV12-4,NA,CASSLGGSVADTQYF,TGTGCCAGCAGTTTAGGCGGGAGCGTTGCAGATACGCAGTATTTT
TRBD1,TRBJ2-7,TRBV6-5,NA,CASSSRQGSYNEQYF,TGTGCCAGCAGTTCCCGACAGGGAAGCTACAATGAGCAGTACTTC
TRBD2,TRBJ2-3,TRBV20-1,few,CSAATSGGHQSTDTQYF,TGCAGTGCTGCGACTAGCGGGGGGCACCAGAGCACAGATACGCAGTATTTT
NA,TRBJ2-7,TRBV15,NA,CATSSPTRYEQYF,TGTGCCACCAGCAGTCCCACGAGGTACGAGCAGTACTTC
NA,TRBJ2-7,TRBV28,NA,CASSSDRTYSYEQYF,TGTGCCAGCAGTTCAGACAGGACCTATTCCTACGAGCAGTACTTC